This T cell receptor beta chain was sequenced for a study of control samples from healthy donors and cancer patients. The CDR3 is 14 amino acids. The germline V gene encodes CDR1 LGHDT and CDR2 YNNKEL (reference sequence). The ends were cut back, 3 bases at V and 6 bases at J, with 12 bases in the middle. TCRdb's copy holds only in-frame clones and misses some; the assay was immunoSEQ multiplex PCR. This table holds fewer than 85,000 clones, over 90% found once. Sequencing used blood. The chain couples TRBV3-1 (or the pseudogene TRBV3-2) to TRBJ2-1; the D gene is possibly TRBD2 (6 bases). The receptor was derived from a woman aged 25 to 45 in good health. The CDR3, as DNA: TGTGCCAGCAGCCATTCTAGCGAGGCCAATGAGCAGTTCTTC. Amino acid sequence: CASSHSSEANEQFF.